These 21 T cell receptor beta chains were all obtained from the same sample, sequenced in a study of shared clonotypes between healthy human individuals. Method: immunoSEQ multiplex PCR; TCRdb's copy keeps in-frame clones and lacks some. The sample lists about 580,000 clones, 95% to 98% occurring once. Terminally differentiated effector memory CD45RA+ cells were excluded by CCR7 positive selection of CD45RO-negative cells. The source material was naive CD8+ T cells sorted from blood. Receptors originate from a man aged 25-45 years in good health.

The gene calls are TRBV4-1 and TRBJ2-3; 7 positions match TRBD2. The germline V gene has CDR1 MGHRA and CDR2 YSYEKL. The CDR3 extends over 14 amino acids. V was clipped by 4 bases and J by 3 bases; unmatched bases: 4. The CDR3 sequence is CASSPFGGTDTQYF. The CDR3, as DNA: TGCGCCAGCAGCCCGTTCGGGGGGACAGATACGCAGTATTTT.

The chain joins TRBV4-1 to TRBJ2-7; D is undetermined. Germline V lookup: CDR1 MGHRA, CDR2 YSYEKL. The CDR3 consists of 13 residues. Trimming cost V 2 bases and J 2 bases, with 7 bases left between them. The CDR3 loop is CASSQLNTYEQYF. As DNA, the CDR3 is TGCGCCAGCAGCCAACTAAATACCTACGAGCAGTACTTC.

This chain connects TRBV4-1 to TRBJ2-1; 8 bases agree with TRBD2. The CDR3 runs to 15 residues. Germline V gene lookup returns CDR1 MGHRA and CDR2 YSYEKL. V gave up 3 bases and J gave up 2 bases; unmatched junction bases: 3. CDR3 sequence reads: CASSHDSGTYNEQFF. CDR3 DNA sequence: TGCGCCAGCAGCCACGATAGCGGGACCTACAATGAGCAGTTCTTC.

V gene TRBV7-8 combines with J gene TRBJ2-1, with a possible D match to TRBD2 (5 bases). The CDR3 has 16 residues. Per the germline V gene, CDR1 is SGHVS and CDR2 is FQNEAQ. V lost 3 bases, J lost 0 bases, and 12 bases lay in between. The CDR3 sequence: CASSFSSERSYNEQFF. The CDR3 DNA reads as TGTGCCAGCAGCTTTAGTAGCGAACGCTCCTACAATGAGCAGTTCTTC. The variable domain in full, completed from reference TRBV7-8 and TRBJ2-1, reads GAGVSQSPRYKVAKRGQDVALRCDPISGHVSLFWYQQALGQGPEFLTYFQNEAQLDKSGLPSDRFFAERPEGSVSTLKIQRTQQEDSAVYLCASSFSSERSYNEQFFGPGTRLTVL.

The V gene is TRBV7-8, the J gene TRBJ1-2; D remains ambiguous. V was shortened by 7 bases and J by 3 bases, with 24 bases between the two germline ends. This CDR3 is built from 17 residues. Germline values: CDR1 SGHVS, CDR2 FQNEAQ. The CDR3 reads CASTPARLPPTYYGYTF. In DNA, the CDR3 is TGTGCCAGCACCCCGGCGAGGCTCCCCCCTACCTACTATGGCTACACCTTC.

V usage is TRBV30 and J usage is TRBJ1-1; no clear D. Trimming shortened V by 3 bases and J by 0 bases, and 11 bases separated the two germline ends. The CDR3 consists of 14 residues. The germline CDR1 and CDR2 sequences are GTSNPN and SVGIG (reference sequence). CDR3 region: CAWSDFAVNTEAFF. The CDR3 DNA is TGTGCCTGGAGCGACTTCGCCGTGAACACTGAAGCTTTCTTT.

The V gene is TRBV28, the J gene TRBJ2-7; D unresolved. There are 14 residues in the CDR3. The germline V gene has CDR1 MDHEN and CDR2 SYDVKM. V gave up 5 bases and J gave up 2 bases, with 13 bases separating them. CDR3 residues: CASSRIINPYEQYF. As DNA, the CDR3 is TGTGCCAGCAGTCGAATAATAAACCCCTACGAGCAGTACTTC.

The chain employs TRBV11-3 and TRBJ2-1, with 10 bases lining up with TRBD2. Germline-derived CDR1 and CDR2 are SGHNT and YENEEA. This CDR3 is built from 19 residues. After removal of 5 bases from V and 1 base from J, the junction contained 14 bases not matched to a gene. CDR3 residues: CASSLGLAGDQLSYNEQFF. In DNA form, the CDR3 reads TGTGCCAGCAGCCTCGGGCTAGCGGGGGACCAGCTATCCTACAATGAGCAGTTCTTC. Together with reference TRBV11-3 and TRBJ2-1, the CDR3 gives the full variable domain: EAGVVQSPRYKIIEKKQPVAFWCNPISGHNTLYWYLQNLGQGPELLIRYENEEAVDDSQLPKDRFSAERLKGVDSTLKIQPAELGDSAVYLCASSLGLAGDQLSYNEQFFGPGTRLTVL.

The genes are TRBV18 and TRBJ2-7; the match to TRBD1 covers 7 bases. This CDR3 is 15 amino acids long. The ends lost 2 bases at V and 4 bases at J; junction bases unmatched: 8. The germline V gene has CDR1 KGHSH and CDR2 LQKENI. CDR3 sequence: CASSPVPGQAYEQYF. The CDR3 bases are TGTGCCAGCTCACCAGTCCCCGGACAGGCTTACGAGCAGTACTTC.

The chain has TRBV27 and TRBJ1-2; D is perhaps TRBD1 (6 bases). V was cut by 6 bases and J by 4 bases, with 15 bases left in between. The CDR3 has 14 amino acids. CDR1 and CDR2 (germline): MNHEY, SMNVEV (reference sequence). CDR3 in amino acids: CASSLTGLGYGYTF. The DNA of the CDR3 is TGTGCCAGCAGCCTGACAGGCTTGGGCTATGGCTACACCTTC.

In this sample, this clone turned up once. This chain uses TRBV7-8 with TRBJ1-2; possibly TRBD1 for D (6 bases). Germline CDR1 and CDR2: SGHVS and FQNEAQ. Trimming removed 3 bases from V and 4 bases from J, with 15 bases in between. There are 15 residues in the CDR3. The CDR3 reads CASSLRTEPLYGYTF. In DNA form, the CDR3 reads TGTGCCAGCAGCTTGCGGACAGAACCTCTCTATGGCTACACCTTC.

The chain recombines TRBV7-6 with TRBJ2-2; 12 nucleotides agree with TRBD2. Germline CDR1 reads SGHVS; CDR2 reads FNYEAQ. V was pared by 9 bases and J by 6 bases, with 5 bases of the junction left unmatched. There are 14 residues in the CDR3. Written as DNA, the CDR3 is TGTGCCAGTAGACTAGCGGGAGTCTCCGGGGAGCTGTTTTTT. It is translated as CASRLAGVSGELFF.

The chain carries TRBV25-1 and TRBJ2-6, with D perhaps TRBD2 (6 bases). The CDR3 runs to 18 residues. The V and J ends lost 3 bases and 2 bases respectively, with 17 bases between them. Germline V CDR1 and CDR2: MGHDK, SYGVNS. This CDR3 is CASSETGGSRPGANVLTF. The CDR3 DNA is TGTGCCAGCAGTGAGACCGGAGGGAGCCGGCCTGGGGCCAACGTCCTGACTTTC.

The chain combines TRBV5-1 with TRBJ2-7; a weak D match, TRBD1 (6 bases). CDR1 and CDR2 (germline): SGHRS, YFSETQ. The V end lost 4 bases, the J end lost 4 bases, and 15 bases lay between the germline ends. The CDR3 is 14 amino acids. The CDR3 sequence is CASSRTQGSYEQYF. CDR3 coding DNA: TGCGCCAGCAGCAGAACACAGGGTTCGTACGAGCAGTACTTC.

The DNA of the CDR3 is TGTGCCACCAGCAGAGGATCAGCGGTCTCCTACGAGCAGTACTTC. Its translation: CATSRGSAVSYEQYF. The chain is built from TRBV15 and TRBJ2-7, with D possibly being TRBD2 (5 bases). V lost 1 base and J lost 0, with 10 bases in between. CDR1 is LNHNV and CDR2 is YYDKDF in the germline V gene (reference sequence). The CDR3 has 15 residues.

This clone was picked up one time. The J gene is TRBJ2-3, the V gene TRBV7-2; 10 nucleotides match TRBD2. The CDR3 has 15 amino acids. The germline gives CDR1 SGHTA, CDR2 FQGNSA. With V trimmed by 8 bases and J by 5 bases, 10 bases remained unmatched. CDR3 loop: CASGRLAGDVDTQYF. The CDR3 nucleotides read TGTGCCAGCGGGCGGCTAGCGGGAGATGTAGATACGCAGTATTTT.

CDR3 nucleotide sequence: TGTGCCACTTATCACGAGCAGTACTTC. Protein: CATYHEQYF. The chain has TRBV19 and TRBJ2-7; D is unclear. Germline-derived CDR1 and CDR2 are LNHDA and SQIVND (reference sequence). CDR3 length: 9 amino acids. With 10 bases removed from V and 5 bases from J, the gap between germline ends came to 6 bases.

DNA of the CDR3: TGTGCCAGCAGTTACGGGACTAGCGGGAGAACCAATGAGCAGTTCTTC. Amino acids: CASSYGTSGRTNEQFF. The chain employs TRBV6-5 and TRBJ2-1; 14 nucleotides align to TRBD2. This CDR3 has 16 amino acids. V trimming: 2 bases; J trimming: 6 bases; junction bases outside the gene matches: 3. Germline V gives CDR1 MNHEY, CDR2 SVGAGI.

The chain has TRBV27 and TRBJ1-4; D is unclear. The CDR3 is 13 residues long. With 4 bases removed from V and 4 bases from J, the gap between germline ends came to 7 bases. Germline V CDR1 and CDR2: MNHEY, SMNVEV (reference sequence). CDR3 in DNA: TGTGCCAGCAGTTCCCTTGATAATGAAAAACTGTTTTTT. Encoded protein: CASSSLDNEKLFF.

This clone appeared a single time. This CDR3 is also generated by other DNA sequences in the sample. The chain combines TRBV9 with TRBJ1-1; D ambiguous. Trimming took 0 bases from V and 2 from J, leaving 8 bases between them. The germline V gene encodes CDR1 SGDLS and CDR2 YYNGEE. The CDR3 extends over 14 amino acids. In DNA form, the CDR3 reads TGTGCCAGCAGCGTAGGTTTAGGTAACACTGAAGCTTTCTTT. This gives the protein CASSVGLGNTEAFF.

CDR3 sequence (DNA): TGTGCCAGCAGCTTAAGCGGCTTCGAGCAGTACTTC. Translation gives CASSLSGFEQYF. The gene calls are TRBV7-6 and TRBJ2-7; D is possibly TRBD2 (5 bases). The CDR3 is 12 amino acids. Trimming stripped 2 bases from V and 6 bases from J, with 8 bases between. Per germline, CDR1 SGHVS and CDR2 FNYEAQ. The whole variable domain, filled in from reference TRBV7-6 and TRBJ2-7, reads GAGVSQSPRYKVTKRGQDVALRCDPISGHVSLYWYRQALGQGPEFLTYFNYEAQQDKSGLPNDRFSAERPEGSISTLTIQRTEQRDSAMYRCASSLSGFEQYFGPGTRLTVT.